One sample yielded the 30 T cell receptor beta chains listed below, sequenced in a study of long-term antiretroviral therapy in people with HIV. The assay used was immunoSEQ (version v3.0), run at survey level. Profiling relied on immunoSEQ multiplex PCR, and the TCRdb table lists in-frame clones only, not all of them. In the table there are some 10,000 clones, 75% to 90% of which are singletons. The sample here was unsorted PBMCs, taken 0.2 years before starting antiretroviral therapy. The receptors were sampled from a woman aged 40 to 50 with HIV.

V and J are TRBV6-1 and TRBJ2-7; TRBD1 aligns across 9 bases. From germline, CDR1 is MNHNS and CDR2 SASEGT. The J segment lost 6 bases and the V segment lost 2 bases, leaving 5 bases of the junction unmatched. This CDR3 spans 14 amino acids. DNA of the CDR3: TGTGCCAGCAGTGAATGGGACAGGGATGCCGAGCAGTACTTC. Protein: CASSEWDRDAEQYF.

This clone was seen only a few times. This rearrangement joins TRBV5-5 to TRBJ1-2; 7 bases align to TRBD1. This CDR3 region has 16 residues. V lost 3 bases, J lost 1 base, and 9 bases stayed unmatched. Germline V lookup: CDR1 SGHKS, CDR2 YYEKEE (reference sequence). The CDR3 DNA reads as TGTGCCAGCAGCTCCCTAGACAGGGCCAATAACTATGGCTACACCTTC. It codes for CASSSLDRANNYGYTF. Variable domain in full (rest from reference TRBV5-5 and TRBJ1-2): DAGVTQSPTHLIKTRGQQVTLRCSPISGHKSVSWYQQVLGQGPQFIFQYYEKEERGRGNFPDRFSARQFPNYSSELNVNALLLGDSALYLCASSSLDRANNYGYTFGSGTRLTVV.

The V call is TRBV30, the J call TRBJ1-1, with D perhaps matching TRBD1 (5 bases). The V and J ends lost 5 bases and 0 bases respectively, with 16 bases between them. The CDR3 contains 15 residues. Germline-derived CDR1 and CDR2 are GTSNPN and SVGIG (reference sequence). CDR3 loop: CAWSGGLTLNTEAFF. The CDR3 DNA reads TGTGCCTGGTCCGGGGGTCTTACATTGAACACTGAAGCTTTCTTT.

The chain joins TRBV10-3 to TRBJ2-3; maybe TRBD2 (6 bases). The CDR3 runs 15 residues. CDR1 is ENHRY, CDR2 SYGVKD, per germline. V lost 0 bases and J 2 bases, leaving 9 bases between the germline ends. The CDR3, as DNA: TGTGCCATCAGTGAGTCGGCGGGGAACACAGATACGCAGTATTTT. Translated: CAISESAGNTDTQYF.

The chain carries TRBV6-6 and TRBJ1-5; no definite D call. Per the germline V gene, CDR1 is MNHNY and CDR2 is SVGAGI (reference sequence). This CDR3 region has 12 residues. V dropped 5 bases and J dropped 9 bases, with 11 bases sitting between them. For the CDR3, the DNA is TGTGCCAGCAGTCCTATACATCTGCCCCAGCATTTT. Its translation is CASSPIHLPQHF.

The chain has TRBV6-6 and TRBJ2-7, with D unresolved. The CDR3 totals 16 residues. Trimming stripped 2 bases from V and 0 bases from J, with 14 bases between. The germline gives CDR1 MNHNY, CDR2 SVGAGI (reference sequence). DNA of the CDR3: TGTGCCAGCAGTTACCGGCTGGGCTCGAGCTCCTACGAGCAGTACTTC. As protein: CASSYRLGSSSYEQYF.

This sequence joins TRBV7-9 and TRBJ2-2; 7 bases are shared with TRBD1. The J segment lost 6 bases and the V segment lost 5 bases, leaving 0 bases of the junction unmatched. The CDR3 extends over 12 amino acids. CDR1 is SEHNR and CDR2 is FQNEAQ in the germline V gene (reference sequence). CDR3 nucleotides: TGTGCCAGCAGCGACAGGGCCGGGGAGCTGTTTTTT. Amino acid sequence: CASSDRAGELFF.

This chain uses TRBV5-8 with TRBJ2-4, with 12 bases aligning to TRBD2. This CDR3 comprises 17 residues. The germline CDR1 and CDR2 sequences are SGHTS and YDEGEE. V trimming: 1 base; J trimming: 9 bases; junction bases outside the gene matches: 11. CDR3 DNA sequence: TGTGCCAGCAGCTTGATGCCTAGCGGGGGGGCCCGAAGCATTCAGTACTTC. Translated: CASSLMPSGGARSIQYF.

The chain recombines TRBV18 with TRBJ1-2; tentative D call: TRBD1 (5 bases). Germline values: CDR1 KGHSH, CDR2 LQKENI. The CDR3 contains 16 residues. V gave up 6 bases and J gave up 1 base, with 18 bases separating them. The CDR3 DNA follows: TGTGCCAGCTCGCCCCAGCGAGGGGCCCTTAACTATGGCTACACCTTC. Translating it yields CASSPQRGALNYGYTF.

The CDR3 nucleotides are TGTGCCAGCAGTGAGGGAAGTACGGCTAATGAAAAACTGTTTTTT. Its protein is CASSEGSTANEKLFF. The chain recombines TRBV25-1 with TRBJ1-4; no definite D call. V lost 3 bases and J 3 bases, leaving 11 bases between the germline ends. Germline values: CDR1 MGHDK, CDR2 SYGVNS. This CDR3 is 15 amino acids long.

This chain uses TRBV6-6 with TRBJ2-3, with 7 bases identical to TRBD2. The junction had 4 bases not matched to a gene; V was cut back by 9 bases and J by 1 base. The CDR3 contains 13 residues. Looked up from germline, CDR1 is MNHNY and CDR2 is SVGAGI (reference sequence). CDR3 loop: CASTGGRTDTQYF. In nucleotides, the CDR3 is TGTGCCAGTACGGGGGGACGCACAGATACGCAGTATTTT.

The rearrangement joins TRBV19 to TRBJ1-4, with D possibly matching TRBD1 (6 bases). This CDR3 has 18 residues. Trimming stripped 3 bases from V and 5 bases from J, with 22 bases between. The V gene's germline CDR1 is LNHDA and CDR2 SQIVND (reference sequence). As DNA, the CDR3 is TGTGCCAGTAGTATCCCCGGGATCTGGGACAAGGCCAATGAAAAACTGTTTTTT. Translation: CASSIPGIWDKANEKLFF.

The J gene is TRBJ2-4, the V gene TRBV20-1, with D uncertain. The CDR3 sequence is 11 residues long. V was pared by 4 bases and J by 15 bases, with 16 bases between. Germline lookup yields CDR1 DFQATT and CDR2 SNEGSKA (reference sequence). The CDR3 loop reads CSATDPYGAYF. The CDR3 DNA reads TGCAGTGCTACCGACCCCTATGGCGCGTACTTC.

This rearrangement joins TRBV11-2 to TRBJ2-5, with 7 bases lining up with TRBD1. There are 14 residues in the CDR3. Germline trimming cut 5 bases from V and 5 bases from J; bases unmatched to any gene: 8. Germline V lookup: CDR1 SGHAT, CDR2 FQNNGV. The chain's CDR3 is CASSRQGWDETQYF. CDR3 nucleotide sequence: TGTGCCAGCAGCCGACAGGGTTGGGACGAGACCCAGTACTTC.

The chain couples TRBV7-9 to TRBJ2-3; 7 bases are a match to TRBD1. The CDR3 length is 15 residues. V gave up 2 bases and J gave up 2 bases; unmatched junction bases: 4. CDR1 and CDR2 (germline): SEHNR, FQNEAQ (reference sequence). CDR3 residues: CASSLTQGDTDTQYF. CDR3 DNA sequence: TGTGCCAGCAGCTTAACCCAGGGGGACACAGATACGCAGTATTTT. The complete variable domain, with remaining parts taken from reference TRBV7-9 and TRBJ2-3, reads DTGVSQNPRHKITKRGQNVTFRCDPISEHNRLYWYRQTLGQGPEFLTYFQNEAQLEKSRLLSDRFSAERPKGSFSTLEIQRTEQGDSAMYLCASSLTQGDTDTQYFGPGTRLTVL.

The CDR3 reads CASSLQGVSDSPLHF. The CDR3 coding sequence is TGTGCCAGCAGCTTACAGGGGGTTTCTGATTCACCCCTCCACTTT. The chain recombines TRBV7-2 with TRBJ1-6; 7 bases map to TRBD1. The junction had 6 bases not matched to a gene; V was cut back by 2 bases and J by 8 bases. Germline CDR1 and CDR2: SGHTA and FQGNSA. This CDR3 has 15 amino acids.

The chain links TRBV5-1 to TRBJ2-3; 9 nucleotides line up with TRBD1. The germline gives CDR1 SGHRS, CDR2 YFSETQ. Trimming cost V 4 bases and J 3 bases; bases outside gene matches: 6. The CDR3 runs 15 residues. CDR3 coding DNA: TGCGCCAGCAGCCCGGGACAGGGAGTGACAGATACGCAGTATTTT. This sequence encodes CASSPGQGVTDTQYF.

The V gene is TRBV7-9, the J gene TRBJ1-1, with 8 bases identical to TRBD1. V lost 4 bases and J lost 7; bases outside the gene matches: 8. Germline V lookup: CDR1 SEHNR, CDR2 FQNEAQ (reference sequence). The CDR3 loop spans 14 amino acids. The CDR3 bases are TGTGCCAGCAGCTCCTTTGGACAGGGCGGTGAAGCTTTCTTT. Encoded protein: CASSSFGQGGEAFF.

V and J are TRBV9 and TRBJ2-7; D is unresolved. Trimming cost V 0 bases and J 3 bases, with 13 bases left between them. CDR1 is SGDLS and CDR2 is YYNGEE in the germline V gene. The CDR3 covers 15 residues. In DNA, the CDR3 is TGTGCCAGCAGCGTAGAGCCGACACAAGTCTACGAGCAGTACTTC. Protein sequence: CASSVEPTQVYEQYF.

V and J are TRBV7-9 and TRBJ2-1, with 8 bases that match TRBD2. CDR1 is SEHNR and CDR2 is FQNEAQ in the germline V gene (reference sequence). The ends lost 5 bases at V and 3 bases at J; junction bases unmatched: 12. CDR3 length: 17 amino acids. CDR3 loop: CASSREGGGSLYNEQFF. CDR3 DNA: TGTGCCAGCAGCCGAGAGGGCGGGGGGTCTCTCTACAATGAGCAGTTCTTC.

This clone was recorded once. This chain uses TRBV19 with TRBJ1-5, with D uncertain. Germline V gene data show CDR1 as LNHDA and CDR2 as SQIVND (reference sequence). The CDR3 covers 14 residues. Trimming removed 1 base from V and 5 bases from J, with 9 bases in between. CDR3: CASSIVFPDQPQHF. The DNA for the CDR3 is TGTGCCAGTAGTATAGTCTTTCCGGATCAGCCCCAGCATTTT.

With regard to this clone: The limits of the CDR3 on the DNA are not certain, so only TCRdb's listed CDR3 is given. J is TRBJ1-2 and V is TRBV7-8; the table's D call TRBD1 went unverified against the DNA. Germline CDR1 and CDR2: SGHVS and FQNEAQ. The CDR3 region is 14 residues in length, termini included. The CDR3 sequence: CASSPQVGTGTSTF.

The V call is TRBV4-1, the J call TRBJ2-3; 9 nucleotides match TRBD2. CDR1 MGHRA and CDR2 YSYEKL come from the germline V gene. J was trimmed by 5 bases and V by 4 bases; bases with no gene match: 10. This CDR3 contains 16 residues. The CDR3 region has the DNA TGCGCCAGCAGCCGGGGGGCAGCGGGGGGCCAAGATACGCAGTATTTT. It translates to CASSRGAAGGQDTQYF.

This chain joins TRBV7-2 and TRBJ2-2, with 8 bases fitting TRBD1. The junction had 11 bases not matched to a gene; V was cut back by 8 bases and J by 6 bases. Germline assignment: CDR1 SGHTA and CDR2 FQGNSA. The CDR3 is made up of 15 amino acids. The DNA for the CDR3 is TGTGCCAGCGGATCACTGACAGGGGCCGCCGGGGAGCTGTTTTTT. Amino acids: CASGSLTGAAGELFF.

The gene calls are TRBV2 and TRBJ2-3, with 13 bases identical to TRBD2. V lost 6 bases and J lost 1; bases outside the gene matches: 7. Germline CDR1 SNHLY, CDR2 FYNNEI. The CDR3 has 17 residues. As DNA, the CDR3 is TGTGCCAGCAGGATGACTAGCGGGGGGACAGGCACAGATACGCAGTATTTT. It translates to CASRMTSGGTGTDTQYF. Full variable domain (rest looked up from reference TRBV2 and TRBJ2-3): EPEVTQTPSHQVTQMGQEVILRCVPISNHLYFYWYRQILGQKVEFLVSFYNNEISEKSEIFDDQFSVERPDGSNFTLKIRSTKLEDSAMYFCASRMTSGGTGTDTQYFGPGTRLTVL.

The gene calls are TRBV6-1 and TRBJ1-5, with TRBD1 matching 9 bases. Germline-derived CDR1 and CDR2 are MNHNS and SASEGT. This CDR3 has 15 amino acids. V shed 6 bases and J 1 base; nucleotides not matched to a gene: 4. The CDR3 spells CASSWDRESNQPQHF. The CDR3 DNA reads as TGTGCCAGCAGCTGGGACAGGGAAAGCAATCAGCCCCAGCATTTT.

This chain joins TRBV19 and TRBJ2-3; 8 bases line up with TRBD1. J lost 0 bases, V lost 4 bases, and 9 bases had no gene match. From germline, CDR1 is LNHDA and CDR2 SQIVND (reference sequence). The CDR3 totals 17 residues. CDR3 in DNA: TGTGCCAGTAGTAGATTGACAGGGGCGGCCAGCACAGATACGCAGTATTTT. It yields the protein CASSRLTGAASTDTQYF.

The chain has TRBV4-3 and TRBJ1-4; D is ambiguous. Germline assignment: CDR1 LGHNA and CDR2 YSLEER. Trimming cost V 4 bases and J 0 bases, with 21 bases left between them. CDR3 size: 19 residues. The CDR3 coding sequence is TGCGCCAGCAGCCCTTCCGGCCGGTTAGGGTCTTCAACTAATGAAAAACTGTTTTTT. Amino acid sequence: CASSPSGRLGSSTNEKLFF.

The chain is built from TRBV6-5 and TRBJ2-2; D may be TRBD1 or TRBD2 (5 bases each). Germline V CDR1 and CDR2: MNHEY, SVGAGI. This CDR3 contains 15 residues. Trimming took off 0 bases at V and 13 bases at J, with 18 bases between the two ends. DNA for the CDR3: TGTGCCAGCAGTTACTCCGAGGGACCTCGACGCGGGCTGTTTTTT. This codes for CASSYSEGPRRGLFF.

This clone was counted a single time. The J gene is TRBJ1-2, the V gene TRBV19, with TRBD1 as a possible D gene (5 bases). The CDR3 contains 16 residues. CDR1 and CDR2 (germline): LNHDA, SQIVND (reference sequence). The germline V and J ends were trimmed by 4 bases and 5 bases, with 20 bases remaining between them. In nucleotides, the CDR3 is TGTGCCAGTAGTACCACTTTCAGGGTATCCCTATATGGCTACACCTTC. Encoded protein: CASSTTFRVSLYGYTF.